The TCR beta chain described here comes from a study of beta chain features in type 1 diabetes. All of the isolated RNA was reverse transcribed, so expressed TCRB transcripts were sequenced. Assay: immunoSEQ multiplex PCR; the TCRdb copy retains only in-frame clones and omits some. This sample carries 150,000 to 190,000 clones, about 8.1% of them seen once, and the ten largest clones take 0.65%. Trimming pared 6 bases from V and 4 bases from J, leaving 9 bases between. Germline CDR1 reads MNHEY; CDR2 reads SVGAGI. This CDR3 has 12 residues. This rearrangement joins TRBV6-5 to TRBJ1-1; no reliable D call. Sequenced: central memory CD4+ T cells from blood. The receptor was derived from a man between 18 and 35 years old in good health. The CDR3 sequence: CASREGFTEAFF. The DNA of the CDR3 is TGTGCCAGCAGGGAGGGTTTCACTGAAGCTTTCTTT.